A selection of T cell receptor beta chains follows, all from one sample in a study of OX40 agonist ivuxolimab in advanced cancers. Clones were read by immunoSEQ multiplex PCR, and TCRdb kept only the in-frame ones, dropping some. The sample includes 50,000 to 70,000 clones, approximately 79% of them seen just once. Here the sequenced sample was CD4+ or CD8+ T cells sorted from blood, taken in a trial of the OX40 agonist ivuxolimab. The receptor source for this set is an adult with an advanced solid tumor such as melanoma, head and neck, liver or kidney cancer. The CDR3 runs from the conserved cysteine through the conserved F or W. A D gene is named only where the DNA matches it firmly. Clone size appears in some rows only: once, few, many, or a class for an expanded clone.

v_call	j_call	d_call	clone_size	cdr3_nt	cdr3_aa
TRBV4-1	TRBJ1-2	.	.	TGCGCCAGCAGCCAAGCCGGCCAGGGGAAAAACTATGGCTACACCTTC	CASSQAGQGKNYGYTF
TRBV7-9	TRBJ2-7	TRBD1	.	TGTGCCAGCAGCTTAGTGACAGGGGGCTACGAGCAGTACTTC	CASSLVTGGYEQYF
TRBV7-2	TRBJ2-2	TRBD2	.	TGTGCCAGCTTTCGGAGCGGGAGTTTGGCCGGGGAGCTGTTTTTT	CASFRSGSLAGELFF
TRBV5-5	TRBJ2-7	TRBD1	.	TGTGCCAGCAGCTACCGGGACAGGACCTACGAGCAGTACTTC	CASSYRDRTYEQYF
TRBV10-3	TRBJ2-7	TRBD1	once	TGTGCCATCACCCCCGACAGGGGGTTCTACGAGCAGTACTTC	CAITPDRGFYEQYF
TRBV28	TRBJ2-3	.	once	TGTGCCAGCAGTTCCAGGGAGAGGTACACAGATACGCAGTATTTT	CASSSRERYTDTQYF
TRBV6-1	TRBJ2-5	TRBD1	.	TGTGCCAGCAGTGAAAAATACAGGGGGCGAGAGACCCAGTACTTC	CASSEKYRGRETQYF
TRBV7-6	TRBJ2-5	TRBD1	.	TGTGCCAGCAGCCAACGGGACAGGGAGTTTAGGGAGACCCAGTACTTC	CASSQRDREFRETQYF
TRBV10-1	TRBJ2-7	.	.	TGCGCCAGCAGTGAGTCGGATAATCGCGAGCAGTACTTC	CASSESDNREQYF
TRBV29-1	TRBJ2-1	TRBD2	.	TGCAGCTCACCTCGCCGGGGAGATACCGGCGGGAGGGAAAACAATGAGCAGTTCTTC	CSSPRRGDTGGRENNEQFF
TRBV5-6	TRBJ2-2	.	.	TGTGCCAGCAACTCCCAACAGCGGCAGAACACCGGGGAGCTGTTTTTT	CASNSQQRQNTGELFF
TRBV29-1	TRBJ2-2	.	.	TGCAGCGTTTTCAGTTCAGGCGCGAACACCGGGGAGCTGTTTTTT	CSVFSSGANTGELFF
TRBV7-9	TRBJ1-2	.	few	TGTGCCAGCAGCCTACTAGCGTTCACAGAACCCACCTTC	CASSLLAFTEPTF
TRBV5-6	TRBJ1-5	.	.	TGTGCCAGCAGCTTGCGGCCAGATCAGCCCCAGCATTTT	CASSLRPDQPQHF
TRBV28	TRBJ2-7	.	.	TGTGCCAGCAGTTTAAAGTCTTACTACGAGCAGTACTTC	CASSLKSYYEQYF
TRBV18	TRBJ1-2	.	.	TGTGCCAGCTCACCCTATAATCTCGGCTATGGCTACACCTTC	CASSPYNLGYGYTF
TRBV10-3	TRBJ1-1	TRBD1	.	TGTGCCATCAGTGAGCCACGGACAGGGGGCAGGGACACTGAAGCTTTCTTT	CAISEPRTGGRDTEAFF
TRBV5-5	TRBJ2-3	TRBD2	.	TGTGCCAGCAGCTTGTCGACTAGCGGGAGCACAGATACGCAGTATTTT	CASSLSTSGSTDTQYF
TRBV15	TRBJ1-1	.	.	TGTGCCACCAGCAGGGGGGCAGGGACTGAAGCTTTCTTT	CATSRGAGTEAFF
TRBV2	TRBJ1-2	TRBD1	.	TGTGCCAGCAGTGCCGGGACAGGGCATGGCTACACCTTC	CASSAGTGHGYTF
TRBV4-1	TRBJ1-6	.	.	TGCGCCAGCAGGAGATCGGGGGGGCTTTCACCCCTCCACTTT	CASRRSGGLSPLHF
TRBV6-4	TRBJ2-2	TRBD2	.	TGTGCCAGCGGAGCGGGGGGAGTGAACACCGGGGAGCTGTTTTTT	CASGAGGVNTGELFF
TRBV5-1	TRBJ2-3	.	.	TGCGCCAGCAGCTTGGAGAGTGGAGGAGCAGATACGCAGTATTTT	CASSLESGGADTQYF
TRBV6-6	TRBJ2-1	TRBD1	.	TGTGCCAGCTCTACCGTAGGGACAGGGGGTTCCTATGGGCAGTTCTTC	CASSTVGTGGSYGQFF
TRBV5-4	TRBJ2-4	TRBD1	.	TGTGCCAGCAGCGCCCTCGGACAGGGAGCCAAAAACATTCAGTACTTC	CASSALGQGAKNIQYF
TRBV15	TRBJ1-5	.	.	TGTGCCACCAGCAGAGCGGGCAGGCTCAATCAGCCCCAGCATTTT	CATSRAGRLNQPQHF
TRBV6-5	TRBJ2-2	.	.	TGTGCCAGCAGGACTCTGGGGTCGGACCGGGAGCTGTTTTTT	CASRTLGSDRELFF
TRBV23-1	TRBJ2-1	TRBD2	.	TGCGCCAGCAGTCAGACGCGGGGGGGCTCCTACAATGAGCAGTTCTTC	CASSQTRGGSYNEQFF
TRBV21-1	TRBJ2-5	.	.	TGTGCCAGCAGCATGGCGGGGTTTCGGGTCCAAGAGACCCAGTACTTC	CASSMAGFRVQETQYF
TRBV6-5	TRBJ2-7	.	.	TGTGCCAGCAGTTACTCGATGCAGGGTAGGGGCGAGCAGTACTTC	CASSYSMQGRGEQYF
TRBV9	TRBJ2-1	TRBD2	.	TGTGCCAGCAGCGTGGCCACGGGACTAGCGGGAAATGAGCAGTTCTTC	CASSVATGLAGNEQFF
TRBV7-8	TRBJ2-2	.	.	TGTGCCAGCAGCCGCGAGGGGCTTACCGGGGAGCTGTTTTTT	CASSREGLTGELFF
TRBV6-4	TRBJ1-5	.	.	TGTGCCAGCAGTGACGACGGTAATCAGCCCCAGCATTTT	CASSDDGNQPQHF
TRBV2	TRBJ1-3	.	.	TGTGCCAGCACCGAAGAAGACACCTCTGGAAACACCATATATTTT	CASTEEDTSGNTIYF
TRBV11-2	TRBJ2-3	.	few	TGTGCCAGCAGACTAAACTGGGGGGATACGCAGTATTTT	CASRLNWGDTQYF
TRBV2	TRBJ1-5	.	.	TGTGCCAGCAATGACCCGAACAATCAGCCCCAGCATTTT	CASNDPNNQPQHF
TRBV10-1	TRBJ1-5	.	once	TGCGCCAGCAGTGGTGGGAGCCCCAATCAGCCCCAGCATTTT	CASSGGSPNQPQHF
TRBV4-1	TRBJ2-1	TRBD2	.	TGCGCCAGCAGCCAACAGAGCGGGGGGGCATACAATGAGCAGTTCTTC	CASSQQSGGAYNEQFF
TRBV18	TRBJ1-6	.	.	TGTGCCAGCTCACCGGAGGTGGTAGGGAAAATCCCACCCCTCCACTTT	CASSPEVVGKIPPLHF
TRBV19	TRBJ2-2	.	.	TGTGCCCCTCCTTTAGGGGTTAAGGAAGCCGGGGAGCTGTTTTTT	CAPPLGVKEAGELFF
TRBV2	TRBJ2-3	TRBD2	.	TGTGCCAGCAGTGCCCTGACTAGCGGGAGTTTGACAGATACGCAGTATTTT	CASSALTSGSLTDTQYF
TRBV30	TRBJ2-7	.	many	TGTGCCTGGAGCCCCAGATCCTACGAGCAGTACTTC	CAWSPRSYEQYF
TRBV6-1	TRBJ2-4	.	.	TGTGCCAGCAGTGAAGCCGCGGGCCGGGGCATTCAGTACTTC	CASSEAAGRGIQYF
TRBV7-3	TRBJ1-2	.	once	TGTGCCAGCACCACGGGCGGACTCTATGGCTACACCTTC	CASTTGGLYGYTF
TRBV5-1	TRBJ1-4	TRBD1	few	TGCGCCAGCAGCTTGGCCCCAACGGTCAGGGGGAGAGAAAAACTGTTTTTT	CASSLAPTVRGREKLFF
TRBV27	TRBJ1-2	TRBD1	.	TGTGCCAGCAGTTTACTAGGGACAGGGGTCGGCTACACCTTC	CASSLLGTGVGYTF
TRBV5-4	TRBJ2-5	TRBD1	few	TGTGCCAGCCGAGGACAGGGTTCTTTTGAGACCCAGTACTTC	CASRGQGSFETQYF
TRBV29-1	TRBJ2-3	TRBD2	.	TGCAGCGTCAAGGGGAACAGGGCGACTAGCGGGAGGGCAGATACGCAGTATTTT	CSVKGNRATSGRADTQYF
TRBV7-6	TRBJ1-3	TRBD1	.	TGTGCCAGCAGCTCCTTCCTCAGGGGGTCCGCTGGAAACACCATATATTTT	CASSSFLRGSAGNTIYF
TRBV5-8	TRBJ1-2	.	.	TGTGCCAGCAGCTTCGACGGGGACTATGGCTACACCTTC	CASSFDGDYGYTF
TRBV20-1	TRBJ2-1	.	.	TGCAGTGCTAGCCGATACAATGAGCAGTTCTTC	CSASRYNEQFF
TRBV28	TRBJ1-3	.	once	TGTGCCAGCAGTTTACAGGGTGCTGGAAACACCATATATTTT	CASSLQGAGNTIYF
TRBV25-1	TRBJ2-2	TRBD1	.	TGTGCCAGCAGTGGGACAGGGTACACCGGGGAGCTGTTTTTT	CASSGTGYTGELFF
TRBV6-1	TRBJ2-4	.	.	TGTGCCAGCAGTGAATCCAGAACCGGACAGAGAAACATTCAGTACTTC	CASSESRTGQRNIQYF
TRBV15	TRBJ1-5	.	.	TGTGCCACCAGCAGAGGGGCGGGCAATCAGCCCCAGCATTTT	CATSRGAGNQPQHF
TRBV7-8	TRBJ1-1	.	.	TGTGCCAGCAGCCACGCGAGCTCGAGGGCTGAAGCTTTCTTT	CASSHASSRAEAFF
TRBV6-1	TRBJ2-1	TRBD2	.	TGTGCCAGCAGCTACGGGGGGACTCTTATCGATGAGCAGTTCTTC	CASSYGGTLIDEQFF